This note documents a single TCR beta chain sequence. This clonotype was found many times. Its antigen is not yet known. Nothing much larger sits one base from this clone, and base qualities are not available. This entry is derived from a study of regulatory T cells in long-lasting Graves disease (TCRdb year 2021). Background for the entire study: Newly diagnosed Graves' disease patients had taken antithyroid drugs for less than 3 months. This study used TCR sequencing and RNA sequencing of peripheral blood to compare persistent Graves' disease patients against newly diagnosed Graves' disease patients. The study was registered as a clinical trial and conducted in China. TCR sequencing covered around 13 persistent and 20 newly diagnosed Graves' disease patients, 33 samples in total.

The method was multiplex PCR. The sequencer was an Illumina HiSeq 4000. iRepertoire HTBI primers and Arm-PCR amplification of CDR3 regions were used to construct TCR beta libraries. Before sequencing, the PCR products went through gel purification. Under the source paper's analysis protocol: Across samples, 62 TRBV and approximately 15 TRBJ segments were identified and used for gene usage analysis of CDR3 amino acid clonotypes. COPE and FqMerger were used to merge the filtered high-quality paired reads into contigs. BLAST was used to align contigs to IMGT TRBV, TRBD and TRBJ reference genes, with CDR3 defined following IMGT. Clonotypes above 0.1% frequency were classified as highly expanded clones. Shannon entropy was used to measure repertoire diversity, and the Gini coefficient was used to measure V-J evenness. A clonotype was considered public if more than one individual shared it. The public sequencing data were trimmed at Q25 with fastp and processed into clonotypes with MiXCR by TCRdb, which kept only in-frame beta chains. Every entry covers one CDR3 protein and lists the most common genes and DNA from its rows. The V and J calls, along with clone size, are taken from TCRdb and not from the paper's own processing. The sample table records approximately 470,000 distinct CDR3 sequences; 15% to 20% of these occur just once. The ten largest clones capture 9.5% to 15% of the sample.

General conclusions and limits of the study: Because the primary lesion, thyroid tissue, could not be accessed, the study looked at peripheral blood alone. The small sample size was acknowledged by the authors as a limitation that may reduce accuracy. Persistent patients shared more public clonotypes among themselves (over 2,500) than newly diagnosed patients did (roughly 920). Sequencing and analysis were limited to the TCR beta chain. Persistent disease showed preferential use of TRBV28, TRBJ1-2 and TRBJ2-5, whereas newly diagnosed disease favored TRBV20-1 and TRBJ2-1. Compared with newly diagnosed patients, patients with persistent Graves' disease had lower TCR Shannon entropy and fewer highly expanded clones, which suggests clonal expansion.

Taken with the paper, the label for time point translates to: newly diagnosed GD, antithyroid drugs for less than 3 months. RNA was extracted from PBMCs in TRIzol for both TCR sequencing and RNA sequencing. The diagnosis of Graves' disease was made according to American Thyroid Association guidelines. Recruitment of patients was carried out at an endocrinology department in Xi'an, China. From each patient, approximately 9 milliliters of peripheral blood was collected into an EDTA anticoagulant tube. Ficoll Paque Plus density gradient separation was used to isolate PBMCs, and no further T cell sorting was performed. An Agilent 2100 Bioanalyzer and agarose gel were used to check RNA quality, and a NanoDrop 2000 was used to measure RNA concentration. CDR1 and CDR2, per the germline V gene (reference sequence), are MNHEY and SMNVEV. V drops 5 bases and J drops 1 base, leaving 12 bases in between. Spanning cysteine to phenylalanine, the CDR3 consists of 14 amino acids. The read is trimmed to its CDR3 DNA, 42 bases read in frame from base 1.

The same sample was also used in a study of T cells in Graves' hyperthyroidism and ophthalmopathy. The second paper further reports: Stable Graves' hyperthyroidism was defined as the absence of progression to ophthalmopathy over 18 months of follow-up. Hyperthyroidism patients were newly diagnosed, had a disease duration of under 2 months, and were aged 18 to 65 years. The study excluded patients with uncontrolled infections, other autoimmune diseases, pregnancy or lactation. Diagnoses were established on the basis of clinical symptoms, serum thyroxine and TRAb, thyroid ultrasound, and orbital computed tomography. For the first round of RT-PCR on the TCR CDR3, the HTBI primer set was used together with the Qiagen OneStep RT-PCR kit. Blood samples also contained most of the expanded thyroid clonotypes (frequency above 0.001), which suggests that blood repertoires may reflect thyroid immune responses. Ophthalmopathy was separated from stable hyperthyroidism by a 13 V-J signature model, with over 85% sensitivity and about 81% specificity obtained in cross-validation and 80%/75% obtained in testing. During validation, the model predicted progression to ophthalmopathy a median of approximately 7 months ahead of onset, with almost 71% sensitivity and 72% to 85% specificity. A discovery cohort of about a hundred patients, 43 with Graves' ophthalmopathy and 57 with stable Graves' hyperthyroidism, was used to find distinguishing TCR V-J signatures. Whether ophthalmopathy could be predicted prospectively was tested in an independent validation cohort made up of roughly 19 hyperthyroidism patients plus 17 patients who later progressed to ophthalmopathy. The approximately 100 discovery patients were randomly divided into training and test sets at a 7:3 ratio. In six Graves' hyperthyroidism patients, the study also compared T-cell repertoires from thyroid tissue with T-cell repertoires from blood. After sampling, hyperthyroidism patients received methimazole starting at 30 mg daily, and ophthalmopathy patients received high-dose intravenous methylprednisolone. The libraries were constructed in a second round of multiplex PCR and then size-selected and purified. The libraries were sequenced on an Illumina HiSeq2000 using paired-end 100 bp reads. SOAPnuke was used to process the raw data, removing reads that contained adapters or uncalled bases, had a mean Phred below 15, or lacked an exact match to the constant primer or identifier. High-quality paired reads were merged with COPE v1.2.5, and unique nucleotide sequences were defined as clonotypes. MiTCR v1.1 was used to align the clonotypes against IMGT TRBV, TRBD and TRBJ reference segments. Only V-J combinations with frequency above 0.0001, covering 99.2% of repertoires, were analysed. The TCS score was defined as F50 (clonal expansion) divided by E x V (chaos), with BLOSUM62-based TCRdist calculated between CDR3 peptides within each V-J. Welch's t-statistics and random forest reduced around 520 V-J features to roughly 13, which were used in a naive Bayes classifier (R e1071). No statistical method was used to set the sample size in advance, and investigators knew the group allocation. According to the paper, TCR Vbeta CDR3 sequencing was carried out on over 130 peripheral blood samples, which came from 40 to 45 ophthalmopathy, some 73 hyperthyroidism and roughly 17 progressor patients.

Recombination linked TRBV27 to TRBJ2-7; D gene: possibly TRBD2, on 6 matching bases. Sequencing was performed on peripheral blood mononuclear cells (PBMCs), taken at new diagnosis, from a patient treated with antithyroid drugs. This TCR was recovered from a man aged 40-49 years with Graves disease. Donor details come from another sample of the same person, matched by shared clones. Here the CDR3 is given as CASSRAGWSYEQYF. In nucleotides, the sequence is TGTGCCAGCAGTAGGGCGGGATGGTCCTACGAGCAGTACTTC.